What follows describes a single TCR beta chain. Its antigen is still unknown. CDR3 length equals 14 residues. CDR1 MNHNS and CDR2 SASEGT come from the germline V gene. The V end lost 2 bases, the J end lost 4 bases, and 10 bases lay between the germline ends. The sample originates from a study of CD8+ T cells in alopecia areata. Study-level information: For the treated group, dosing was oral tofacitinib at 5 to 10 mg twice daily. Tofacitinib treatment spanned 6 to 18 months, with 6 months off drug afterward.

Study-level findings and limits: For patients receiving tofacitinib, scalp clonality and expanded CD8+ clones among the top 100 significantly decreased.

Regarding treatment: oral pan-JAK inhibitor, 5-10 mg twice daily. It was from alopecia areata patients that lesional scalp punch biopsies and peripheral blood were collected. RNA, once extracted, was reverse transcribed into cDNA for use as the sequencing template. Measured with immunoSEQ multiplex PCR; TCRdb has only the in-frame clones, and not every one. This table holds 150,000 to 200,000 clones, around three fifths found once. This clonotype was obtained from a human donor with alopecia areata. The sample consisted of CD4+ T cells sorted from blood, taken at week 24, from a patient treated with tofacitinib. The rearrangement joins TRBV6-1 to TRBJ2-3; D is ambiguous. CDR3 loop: CASSESLGADTQYF. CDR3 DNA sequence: TGTGCCAGCAGTGAAAGTTTGGGCGCAGATACGCAGTATTTT.